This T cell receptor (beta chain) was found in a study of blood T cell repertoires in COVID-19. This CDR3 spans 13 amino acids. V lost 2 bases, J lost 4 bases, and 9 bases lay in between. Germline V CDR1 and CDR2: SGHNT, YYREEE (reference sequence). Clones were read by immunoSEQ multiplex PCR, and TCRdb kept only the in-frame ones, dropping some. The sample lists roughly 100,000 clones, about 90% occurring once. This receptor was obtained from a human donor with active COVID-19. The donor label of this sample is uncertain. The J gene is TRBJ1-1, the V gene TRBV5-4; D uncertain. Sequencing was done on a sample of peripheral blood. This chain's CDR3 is CASSFTGSTEAFF. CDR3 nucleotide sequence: TGTGCCAGCAGCTTTACGGGTAGCACTGAAGCTTTCTTT.